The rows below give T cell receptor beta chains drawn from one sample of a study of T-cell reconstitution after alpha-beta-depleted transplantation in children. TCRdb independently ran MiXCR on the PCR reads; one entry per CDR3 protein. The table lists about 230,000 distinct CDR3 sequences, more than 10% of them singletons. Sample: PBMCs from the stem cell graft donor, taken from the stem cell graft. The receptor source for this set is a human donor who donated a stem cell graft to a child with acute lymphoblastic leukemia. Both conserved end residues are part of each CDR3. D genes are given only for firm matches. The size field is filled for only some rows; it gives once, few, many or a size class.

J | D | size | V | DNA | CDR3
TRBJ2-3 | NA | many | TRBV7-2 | TGTGCCTCGGAAGGGGGTCAAAGCACAGATACGCAGTATTTT | CASEGGQSTDTQYF
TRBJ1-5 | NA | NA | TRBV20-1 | TGCAGTGCTTCGGAACAGGGTACGGGCCAGCCCCAGCATTTT | CSASEQGTGQPQHF
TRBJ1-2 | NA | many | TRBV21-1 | TGTGCCAGCAGCAAACCGGTGGGCAGCCACTATGGCTACACCTTC | CASSKPVGSHYGYTF
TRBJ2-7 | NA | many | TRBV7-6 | TGTGCCAGCAGCGAGGACAACTCCTACGAGCAGTACTTC | CASSEDNSYEQYF
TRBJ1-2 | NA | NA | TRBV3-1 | TGTGCCAGCAGCCAAGATCCCCGGGTATACTATGGCTACACCTTC | CASSQDPRVYYGYTF
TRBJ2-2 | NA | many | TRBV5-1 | TGCGCCAGCAGCAGCTGGGACCCTAACACCGGGGAGCTGTTTTTT | CASSSWDPNTGELFF
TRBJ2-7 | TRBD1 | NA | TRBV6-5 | TGTGCCAGCAGTAACCGGGACAGGGGTCCCATCTACGAGCAGTACTTC | CASSNRDRGPIYEQYF
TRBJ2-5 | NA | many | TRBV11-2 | TGTGCCAGCAGCTTAACCGGCAGCCAGGAGACCCAGTACTTC | CASSLTGSQETQYF
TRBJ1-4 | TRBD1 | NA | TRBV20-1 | TGCAGTGCCCCTAGACAGGGGAGTGAAAAACTGTTTTTT | CSAPRQGSEKLFF
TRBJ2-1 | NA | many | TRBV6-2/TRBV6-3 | TGTGCCAGCAGTTACGGGGGTAGCTCCTACAATGAGCAGTTCTTC | CASSYGGSSYNEQFF
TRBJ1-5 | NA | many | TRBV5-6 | TGTGCCAGCAGCTTGGGGTACAATCAGCCCCAGCATTTT | CASSLGYNQPQHF
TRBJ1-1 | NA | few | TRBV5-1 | TGCGCCAGCAGCAGACAGCCGAACACTGAAGCTTTCTTT | CASSRQPNTEAFF
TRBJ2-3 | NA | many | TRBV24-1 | TGTGCCACCAGTGCAGGCTCAGATACGCAGTATTTT | CATSAGSDTQYF
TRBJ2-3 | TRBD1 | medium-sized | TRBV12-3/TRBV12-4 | TGTGCCAGCAGTTTGGACAGGACAGGGGCCGGGGATACGCAGTATTTT | CASSLDRTGAGDTQYF
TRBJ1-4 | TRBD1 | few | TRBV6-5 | TGTGCCAGCAGTTACTCGACAGGGTATGAAAAACTGTTTTTT | CASSYSTGYEKLFF
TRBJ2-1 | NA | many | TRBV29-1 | TGCAGCGTACTGAGGGGGGATGAGCAGTTCTTC | CSVLRGDEQFF
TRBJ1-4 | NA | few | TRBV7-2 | TGTGCCAGCAGCCCGAGAGGGCGTAATGAAAAACTGTTTTTT | CASSPRGRNEKLFF
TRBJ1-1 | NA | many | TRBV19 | TGTGCCAGTAGTACGTCAGGGGCGGCTTCCACTGAAGCTTTCTTT | CASSTSGAASTEAFF
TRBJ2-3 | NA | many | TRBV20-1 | TGCAGTGCTAGTGGGACCGTCTCCGGGACTAGCACAGATACGCAGTATTTT | CSASGTVSGTSTDTQYF
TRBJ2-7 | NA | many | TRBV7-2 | TGTGCCAGCAGCTTAGAGAACGAAACCCCCATCTACGAGCAGTACTTC | CASSLENETPIYEQYF
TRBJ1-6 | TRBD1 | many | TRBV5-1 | TGCGCCAGCAGCTTGGCGGGACAGGGAAACTCACCCCTCCACTTT | CASSLAGQGNSPLHF
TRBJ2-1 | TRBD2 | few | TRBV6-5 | TGTGCCAGCAGTTACGGTCGGGTGGGAGGGAATGAGCAGTTCTTC | CASSYGRVGGNEQFF
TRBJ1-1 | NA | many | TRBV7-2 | TGTGCCAGCAGCTTGCTACAGGGGAACACTGAAGCTTTCTTT | CASSLLQGNTEAFF
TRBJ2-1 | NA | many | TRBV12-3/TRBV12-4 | TGTGCCAGCAGTTTAGGCTCCTACAATGAGCAGTTCTTC | CASSLGSYNEQFF
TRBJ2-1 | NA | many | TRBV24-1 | TGTGCCACCAGCGACAGTCACAATGAGCAGTTCTTC | CATSDSHNEQFF
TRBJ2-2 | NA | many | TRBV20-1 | TGCAGTGCTGCCCCTCCGGCCGTTATGAACACCGGGGAGCTGTTTTTT | CSAAPPAVMNTGELFF
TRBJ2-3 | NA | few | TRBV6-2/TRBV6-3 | TGTGCCAGCAGTTACTCCCGGGATACGCAGTATTTT | CASSYSRDTQYF
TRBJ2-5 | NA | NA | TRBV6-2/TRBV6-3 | TGTGCCAGCAGTTACTCCACCGGGACCCTACAAGAGACCCAGTACTTC | CASSYSTGTLQETQYF
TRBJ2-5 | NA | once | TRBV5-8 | TGTGCCAGCAGTCCATGGGGTCAAGAGACCCAGTACTTC | CASSPWGQETQYF
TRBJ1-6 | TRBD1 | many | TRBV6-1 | TGTGCCAGCAGTGAGGACAGGGGTATTTCACCCCTCCACTTT | CASSEDRGISPLHF
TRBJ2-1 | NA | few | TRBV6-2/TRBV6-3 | TGTGCCAGCAGTTACAACAAATACAATGAGCAGTTCTTC | CASSYNKYNEQFF
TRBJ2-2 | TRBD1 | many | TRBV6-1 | TGTGCCAGCAGCCGGGGGACAGGGTCTCTAACCGGGGAGCTGTTTTTT | CASSRGTGSLTGELFF
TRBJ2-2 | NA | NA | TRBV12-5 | TGTGCTAGTGCCTCCCACAGCGTAACAAACACCGGGGAGCTGTTTTTT | CASASHSVTNTGELFF
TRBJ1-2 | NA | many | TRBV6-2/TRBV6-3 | TGTGCCAGCAGTTACGGTATTCTCTACACCTTC | CASSYGILYTF
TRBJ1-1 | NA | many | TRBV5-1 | TGCGCCAGCAGCCCTTTCGGGGGGGCGAACACTGAAGCTTTCTTT | CASSPFGGANTEAFF
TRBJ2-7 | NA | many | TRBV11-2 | TGTGCCAGCAGCCCCCCCATGGGGAGGGGGGGAAGGTGGGAGCAGTACTTC | CASSPPMGRGGRWEQYF
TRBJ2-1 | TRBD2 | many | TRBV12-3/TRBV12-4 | TGTGCCAGCAGTTTAAGGACTAGTGGTTACAATGAGCAGTTCTTC | CASSLRTSGYNEQFF
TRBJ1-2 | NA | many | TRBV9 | TGTGCCAGCGGGGGGAAGGTACTCTATGGCTACACCTTC | CASGGKVLYGYTF
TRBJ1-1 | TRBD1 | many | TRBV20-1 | TGCAGTGCCGGGACAGGAAAGCCCAACACTGAACCTTTCTTT | CSAGTGKPNTEPFF
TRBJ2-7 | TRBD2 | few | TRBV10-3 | TGTGCCATCAGTGAGTCCGCTAGCGGTTACGAGCAGTACTTC | CAISESASGYEQYF
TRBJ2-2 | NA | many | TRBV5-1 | TGCGCCAGCAGCTACGACCCTGACTTCCTGGGCACCGGGGAGCTGTTTTTT | CASSYDPDFLGTGELFF
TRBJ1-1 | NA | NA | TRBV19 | TGTGCCAGTACCACGACAGCTTTGAACACTGAAGCTTTCTTT | CASTTTALNTEAFF
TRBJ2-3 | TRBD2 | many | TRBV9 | TGTGCCAGCAGCGTATCTCTCGGAGTAGCGGGAAGCACAGATACGCAGTATTTT | CASSVSLGVAGSTDTQYF
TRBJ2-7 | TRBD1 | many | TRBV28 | TGTGCCAGCAGTTTCCCTTTGGGACAGAACTCCTACGAGCAGTACTTC | CASSFPLGQNSYEQYF
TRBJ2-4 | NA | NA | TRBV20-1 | TGCAGCACCCCGGCGTGGTCGTTAGCCAAAAACATTCAGTACTTC | CSTPAWSLAKNIQYF
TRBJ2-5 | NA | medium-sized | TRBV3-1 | TGTGCCAGCAGCCAAGGAAGAGGGGAGGTAGAGACCCAGTACTTC | CASSQGRGEVETQYF
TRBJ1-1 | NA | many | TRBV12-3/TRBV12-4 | TGTGCCAGCAGATTACAGGGTAGTGGGACTGAAGCTTTCTTT | CASRLQGSGTEAFF
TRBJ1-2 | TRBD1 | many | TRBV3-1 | TGTGCCAGCAGCCAAGGACTCGGGACAGGGAGGCTTGAGTTTGGCTACACCTTC | CASSQGLGTGRLEFGYTF
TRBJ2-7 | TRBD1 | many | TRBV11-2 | TGTGCCAGCAGCTTAGGGCCAGGGGGCTCCTACGAGCAGTACTTC | CASSLGPGGSYEQYF
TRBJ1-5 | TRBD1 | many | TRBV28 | TGTGCCACGGAGGGGGCACCAATTGGCAATCAGCCCCAGCATTTT | CATEGAPIGNQPQHF